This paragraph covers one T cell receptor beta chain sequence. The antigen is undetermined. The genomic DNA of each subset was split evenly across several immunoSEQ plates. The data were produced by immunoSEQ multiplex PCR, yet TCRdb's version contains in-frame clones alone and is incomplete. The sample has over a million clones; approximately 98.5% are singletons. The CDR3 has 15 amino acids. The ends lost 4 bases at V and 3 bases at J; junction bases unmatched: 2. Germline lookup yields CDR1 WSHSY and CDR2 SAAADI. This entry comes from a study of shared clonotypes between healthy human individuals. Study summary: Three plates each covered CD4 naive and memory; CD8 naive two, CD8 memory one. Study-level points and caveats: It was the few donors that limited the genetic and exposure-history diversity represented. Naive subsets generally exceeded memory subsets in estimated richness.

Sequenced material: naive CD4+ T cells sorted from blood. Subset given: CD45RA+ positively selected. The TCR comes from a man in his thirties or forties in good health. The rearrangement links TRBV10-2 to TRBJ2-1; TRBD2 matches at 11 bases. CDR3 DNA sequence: TGCGCCAGCAGTGCACTAGCGGGAGACTACAATGAGCAGTTCTTC. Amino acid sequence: CASSALAGDYNEQFF.